This T cell receptor (beta chain) was profiled in a study of cytomegalovirus exposure and HLA in healthy donors. Overall study: A later analysis reported the same platform for the roughly 120 validation repertoires and the 666 first-cohort repertoires. Study conclusions and caveats: TCR beta chains numbering some 160 were designated cytomegalovirus-associated. That first-cohort TCR clusters tended to co-occur in the 100 to 150 validation repertoires was found in a later analysis. Rare TCR sequences dominated, though some public TCRs recurred in many donors.

With regard to this clone: Its target is not known.

V lost 1 base to trimming and J lost 7 bases, with 11 bases between them. Germline V lookup: CDR1 MGHDK, CDR2 SYGVNS. The CDR3 covers 14 residues. Some clones are missing from TCRdb's copy, which holds only in-frame ones; the method was immunoSEQ multiplex PCR. The sample yields approximately 150,000 clones, 85% to 90% seen once. Sequencing was done on a sample of PBMCs. The origin of this receptor is a woman under 30 in good health and CMV-seropositive. The chain carries TRBV25-1 and TRBJ2-1; TRBD1 might be the D (5 bases). The CDR3 DNA reads as TGTGCCAGCAGTGAATTTAAGGGGCGGAATGAGCAGTTCTTC. This sequence encodes CASSEFKGRNEQFF.